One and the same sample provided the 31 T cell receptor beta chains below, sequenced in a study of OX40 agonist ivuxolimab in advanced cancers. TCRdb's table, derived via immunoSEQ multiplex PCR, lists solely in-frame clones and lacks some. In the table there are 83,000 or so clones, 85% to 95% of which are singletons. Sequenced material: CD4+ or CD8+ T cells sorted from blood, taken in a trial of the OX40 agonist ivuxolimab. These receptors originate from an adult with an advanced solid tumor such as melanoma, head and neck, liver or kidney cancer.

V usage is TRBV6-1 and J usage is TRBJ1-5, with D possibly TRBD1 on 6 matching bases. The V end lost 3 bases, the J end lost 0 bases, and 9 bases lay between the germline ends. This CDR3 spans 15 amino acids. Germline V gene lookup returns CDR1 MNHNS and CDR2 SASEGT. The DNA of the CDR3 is TGTGCCAGCAGTGACCAGGGGTTTAGCAATCAGCCCCAGCATTTT. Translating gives CASSDQGFSNQPQHF.

CDR3 loop: CASSLRLAGYNEQFF. The CDR3, as DNA: TGTGCCAGCAGCCTGCGACTAGCGGGGTACAATGAGCAGTTCTTC. The chain uses TRBV7-3 and TRBJ2-1, with 11 bases that match TRBD2. V trimming: 5 bases; J trimming: 4 bases; junction bases outside the gene matches: 4. This CDR3 contains 15 residues. Germline-derived CDR1 and CDR2 are SGHTA and FQGTGA.

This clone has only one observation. Written as DNA, the CDR3 is TGTGCCAGCAGCTCCGGACAGCCACCCTACGAGCAGTACTTC. Translating gives CASSSGQPPYEQYF. The rearrangement joins TRBV6-6 to TRBJ2-7, with D perhaps matching TRBD1 (6 bases). Looked up from germline, CDR1 is MNHNY and CDR2 is SVGAGI (reference sequence). CDR3 length: 14 amino acids. Trimming took 6 bases from V and 2 from J, leaving 14 bases between them.

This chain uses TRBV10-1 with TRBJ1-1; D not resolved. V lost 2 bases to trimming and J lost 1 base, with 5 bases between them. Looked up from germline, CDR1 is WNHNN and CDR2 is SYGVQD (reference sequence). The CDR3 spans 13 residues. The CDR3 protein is CASSEAANTEAFF. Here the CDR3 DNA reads TGCGCCAGCAGTGAGGCAGCGAACACTGAAGCTTTCTTT.

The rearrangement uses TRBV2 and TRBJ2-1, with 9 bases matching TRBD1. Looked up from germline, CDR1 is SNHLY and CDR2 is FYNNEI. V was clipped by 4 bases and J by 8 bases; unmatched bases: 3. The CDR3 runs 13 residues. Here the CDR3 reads CASSADRGDEQFF. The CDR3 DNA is TGTGCCAGCAGTGCAGACAGGGGGGATGAGCAGTTCTTC.

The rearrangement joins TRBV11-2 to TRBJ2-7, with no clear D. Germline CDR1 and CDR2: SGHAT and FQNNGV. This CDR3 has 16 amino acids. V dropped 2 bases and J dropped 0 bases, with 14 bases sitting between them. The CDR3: CASSLHVFGSSYEQYF. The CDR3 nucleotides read TGTGCCAGCAGCTTACATGTCTTCGGGTCCTCCTACGAGCAGTACTTC.

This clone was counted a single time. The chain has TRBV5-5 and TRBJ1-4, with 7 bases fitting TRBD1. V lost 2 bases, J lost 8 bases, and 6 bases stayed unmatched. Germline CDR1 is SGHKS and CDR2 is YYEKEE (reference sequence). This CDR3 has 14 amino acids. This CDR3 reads CASSFHRGNEKLFF. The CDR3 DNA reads TGTGCCAGCAGCTTTCACAGGGGAAACGAAAAACTGTTTTTT.

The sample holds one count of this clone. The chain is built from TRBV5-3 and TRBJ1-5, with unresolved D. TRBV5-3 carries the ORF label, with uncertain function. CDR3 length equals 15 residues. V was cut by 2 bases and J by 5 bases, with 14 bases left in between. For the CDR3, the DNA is TGTGCCAGAAGCTTTCCGGGGAGTTGGGATCAGCCCCAGCATTTT. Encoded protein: CARSFPGSWDQPQHF.

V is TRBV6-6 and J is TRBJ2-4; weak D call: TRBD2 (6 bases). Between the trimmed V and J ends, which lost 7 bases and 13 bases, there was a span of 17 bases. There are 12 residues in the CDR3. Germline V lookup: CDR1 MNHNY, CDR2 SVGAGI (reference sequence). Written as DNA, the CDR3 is TGTGCCAGCAAGGGGAATGGAGGGCGGCAGTACTTC. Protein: CASKGNGGRQYF.

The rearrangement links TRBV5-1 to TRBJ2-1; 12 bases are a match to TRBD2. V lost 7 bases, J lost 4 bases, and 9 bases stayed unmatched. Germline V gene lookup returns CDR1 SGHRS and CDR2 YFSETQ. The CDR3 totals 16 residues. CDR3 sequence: CASGGLAGTFYNEQFF. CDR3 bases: TGCGCCAGCGGAGGACTAGCGGGGACCTTTTACAATGAGCAGTTCTTC.

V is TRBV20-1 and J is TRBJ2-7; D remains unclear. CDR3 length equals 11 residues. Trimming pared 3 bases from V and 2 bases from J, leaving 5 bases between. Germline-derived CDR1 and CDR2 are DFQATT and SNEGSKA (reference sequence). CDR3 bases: TGCAGTGCTAGTCACACCTACGAGCAGTACTTC. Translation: CSASHTYEQYF.

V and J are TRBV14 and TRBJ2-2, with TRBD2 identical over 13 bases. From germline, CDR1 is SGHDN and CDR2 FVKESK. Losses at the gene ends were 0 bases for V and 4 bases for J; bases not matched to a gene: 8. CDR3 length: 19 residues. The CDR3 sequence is CASSQELRLAGGGTGELFF. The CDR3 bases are TGTGCCAGCAGCCAAGAATTGAGACTAGCGGGAGGTGGCACCGGGGAGCTGTTTTTT.

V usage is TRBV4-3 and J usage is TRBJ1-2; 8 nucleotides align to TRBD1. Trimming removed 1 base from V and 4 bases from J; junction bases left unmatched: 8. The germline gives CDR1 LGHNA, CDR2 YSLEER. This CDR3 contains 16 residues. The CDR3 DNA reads TGCGCCAGCAGCCAAGGAGTTGCAACAGGGGGCTATGGCTACACCTTC. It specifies CASSQGVATGGYGYTF.

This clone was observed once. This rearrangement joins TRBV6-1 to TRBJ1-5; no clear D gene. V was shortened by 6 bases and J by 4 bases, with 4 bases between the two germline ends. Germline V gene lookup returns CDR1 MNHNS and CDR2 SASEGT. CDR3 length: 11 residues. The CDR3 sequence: CASSVNQPQHF. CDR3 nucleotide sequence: TGTGCCAGCAGCGTTAATCAGCCCCAGCATTTT.

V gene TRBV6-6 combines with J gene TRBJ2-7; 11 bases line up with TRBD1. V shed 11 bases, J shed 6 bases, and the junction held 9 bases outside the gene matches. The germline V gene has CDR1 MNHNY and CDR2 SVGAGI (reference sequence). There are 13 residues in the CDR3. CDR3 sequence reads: CAGHGQGAAEQYF. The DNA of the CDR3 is TGTGCCGGACACGGACAGGGGGCGGCCGAGCAGTACTTC.

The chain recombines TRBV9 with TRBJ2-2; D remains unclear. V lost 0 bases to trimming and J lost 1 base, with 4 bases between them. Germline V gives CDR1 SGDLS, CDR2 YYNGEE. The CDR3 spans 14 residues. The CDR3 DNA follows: TGTGCCAGCAGCGTAGGTTGGAACACCGGGGAGCTGTTTTTT. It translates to CASSVGWNTGELFF.

The CDR3: CASSLELAGVVYEQYF. The CDR3, as DNA: TGTGCCAGCAGCTTAGAGCTAGCGGGGGTAGTTTACGAGCAGTACTTC. The chain employs TRBV7-9 and TRBJ2-7; 10 nucleotides match TRBD2. Unmatched junction bases numbered 7, after V lost 1 base and J lost 4 bases. CDR1 is SEHNR, CDR2 FQNEAQ, per germline (reference sequence). The CDR3 extends over 16 amino acids.

The chain's CDR3 is CAWNRRATTNEKLFF. The CDR3 region has the DNA TGTGCCTGGAATAGGCGTGCCACAACTAATGAAAAACTGTTTTTT. The V and J genes are TRBV30 and TRBJ1-4; D remains ambiguous. With 4 bases removed from V and 0 bases from J, the gap between germline ends came to 12 bases. The germline V gene has CDR1 GTSNPN and CDR2 SVGIG (reference sequence). CDR3 length: 15 residues.

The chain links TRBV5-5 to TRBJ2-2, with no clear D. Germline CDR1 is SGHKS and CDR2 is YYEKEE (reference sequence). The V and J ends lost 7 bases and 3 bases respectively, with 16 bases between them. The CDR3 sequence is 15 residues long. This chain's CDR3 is CASAEGIGYTGELFF. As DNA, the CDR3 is TGTGCCAGCGCTGAAGGGATCGGGTACACCGGGGAGCTGTTTTTT.

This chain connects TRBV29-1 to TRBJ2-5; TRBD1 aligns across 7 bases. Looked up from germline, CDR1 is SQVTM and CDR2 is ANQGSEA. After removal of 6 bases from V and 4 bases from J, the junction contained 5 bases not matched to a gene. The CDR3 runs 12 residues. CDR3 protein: CSVQRTGETQYF. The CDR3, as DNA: TGCAGCGTGCAGAGGACAGGAGAGACCCAGTACTTC. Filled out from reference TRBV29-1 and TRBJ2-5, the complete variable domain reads SAVISQKPSRDICQRGTSLTIQCQVDSQVTMMFWYRQQPGQSLTLIATANQGSEATYESGFVIDKFPISRPNLTFSTLTVSNMSPEDSSIYLCSVQRTGETQYFGPGTRLLVL.

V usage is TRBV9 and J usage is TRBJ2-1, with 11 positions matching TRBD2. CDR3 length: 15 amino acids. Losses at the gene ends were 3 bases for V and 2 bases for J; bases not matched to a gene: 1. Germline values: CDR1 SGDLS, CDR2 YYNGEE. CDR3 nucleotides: TGTGCCAGCAGCGCGGGACTAGCGGCCTACAATGAGCAGTTCTTC. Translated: CASSAGLAAYNEQFF.

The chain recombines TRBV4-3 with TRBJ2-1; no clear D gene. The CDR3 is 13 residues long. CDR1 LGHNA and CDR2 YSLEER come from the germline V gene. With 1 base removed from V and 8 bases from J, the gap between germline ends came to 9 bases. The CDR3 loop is CASSQVDSHEQFF. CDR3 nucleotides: TGCGCCAGCAGCCAAGTCGATAGCCATGAGCAGTTCTTC.

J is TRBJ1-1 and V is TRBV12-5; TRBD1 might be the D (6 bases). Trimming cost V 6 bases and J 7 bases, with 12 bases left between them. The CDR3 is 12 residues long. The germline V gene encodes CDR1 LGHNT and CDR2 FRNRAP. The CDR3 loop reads CASGIQGLEAFF. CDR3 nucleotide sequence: TGTGCTAGTGGGATACAGGGTCTTGAAGCTTTCTTT.

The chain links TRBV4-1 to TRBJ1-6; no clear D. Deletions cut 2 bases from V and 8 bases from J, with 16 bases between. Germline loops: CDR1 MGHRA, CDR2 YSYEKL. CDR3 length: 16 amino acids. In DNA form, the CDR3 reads TGCGCCAGCAGCCAACTTGAGCGGTATTCCCATTCACCCCTCCACTTT. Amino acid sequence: CASSQLERYSHSPLHF.

CDR3 amino acids: CASSSHDSHSYEQYF. The DNA for the CDR3 is TGTGCCAGCAGTTCACACGACAGTCACTCCTACGAGCAGTACTTC. The J gene is TRBJ2-7, the V gene TRBV28; tentative D call: TRBD1 (5 bases). The germline V and J ends were trimmed by 4 bases and 0 bases, with 13 bases remaining between them. The CDR3 runs 15 residues. Per the germline V gene, CDR1 is MDHEN and CDR2 is SYDVKM.

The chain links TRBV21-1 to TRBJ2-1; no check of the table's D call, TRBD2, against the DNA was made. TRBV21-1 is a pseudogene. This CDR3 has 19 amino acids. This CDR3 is CASSKTPEVRKREFPEQFF. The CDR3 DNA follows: TGTGCCAGCAGCAAGACCCCCGAAGTCCGTAAGCGGGAGTTCCCTGAGCAGTTCTTC.

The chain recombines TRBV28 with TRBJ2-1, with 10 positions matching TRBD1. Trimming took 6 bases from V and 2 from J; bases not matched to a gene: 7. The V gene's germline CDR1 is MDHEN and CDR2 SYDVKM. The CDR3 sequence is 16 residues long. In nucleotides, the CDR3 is TGTGCCAGCAGCCATGACGGACAGGGGGCCTACAATGAGCAGTTCTTC. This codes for CASSHDGQGAYNEQFF.

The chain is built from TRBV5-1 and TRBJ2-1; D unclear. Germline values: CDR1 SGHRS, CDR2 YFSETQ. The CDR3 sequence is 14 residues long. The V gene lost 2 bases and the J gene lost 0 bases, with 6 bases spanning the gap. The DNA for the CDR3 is TGCGCCAGCAGCTTTTACGGCTCCTACAATGAGCAGTTCTTC. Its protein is CASSFYGSYNEQFF.

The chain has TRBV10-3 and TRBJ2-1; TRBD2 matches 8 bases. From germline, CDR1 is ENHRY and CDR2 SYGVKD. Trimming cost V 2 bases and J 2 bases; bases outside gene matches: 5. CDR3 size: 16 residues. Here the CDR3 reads CAISEPSGSTYNEQFF. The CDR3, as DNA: TGTGCCATCAGTGAGCCTAGCGGGTCGACCTACAATGAGCAGTTCTTC.

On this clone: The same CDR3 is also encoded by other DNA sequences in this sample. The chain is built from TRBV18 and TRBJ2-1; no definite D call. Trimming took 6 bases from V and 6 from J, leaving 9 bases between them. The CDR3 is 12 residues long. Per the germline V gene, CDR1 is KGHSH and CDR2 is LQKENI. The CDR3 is CASSPDSNEQFF. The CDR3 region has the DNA TGTGCCAGCTCGCCTGACTCCAATGAGCAGTTCTTC.

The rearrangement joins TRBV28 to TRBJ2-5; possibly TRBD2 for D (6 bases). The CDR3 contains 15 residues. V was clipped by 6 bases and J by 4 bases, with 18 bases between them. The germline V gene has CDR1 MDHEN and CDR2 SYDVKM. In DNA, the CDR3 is TGTGCCAGCAGCCCCCCGATTAGCGGCCCAGAGACCCAGTACTTC. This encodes CASSPPISGPETQYF.